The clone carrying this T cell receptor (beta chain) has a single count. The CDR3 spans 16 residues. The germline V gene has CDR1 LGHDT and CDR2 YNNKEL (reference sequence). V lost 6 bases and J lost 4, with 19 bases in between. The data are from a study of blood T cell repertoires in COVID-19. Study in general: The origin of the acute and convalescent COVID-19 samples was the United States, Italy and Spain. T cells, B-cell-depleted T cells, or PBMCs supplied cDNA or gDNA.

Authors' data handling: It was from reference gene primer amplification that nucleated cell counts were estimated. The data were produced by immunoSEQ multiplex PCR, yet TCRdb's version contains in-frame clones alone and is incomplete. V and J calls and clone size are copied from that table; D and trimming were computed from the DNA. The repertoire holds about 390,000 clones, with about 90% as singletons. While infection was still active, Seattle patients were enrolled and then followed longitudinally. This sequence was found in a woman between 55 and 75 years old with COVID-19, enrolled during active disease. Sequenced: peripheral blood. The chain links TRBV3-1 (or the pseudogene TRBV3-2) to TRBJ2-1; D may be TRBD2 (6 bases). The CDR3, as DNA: TGTGCCAGCAGGACCTCCCTCGGGGGAGGTTACAATGAGCAGTTCTTC. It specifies CASRTSLGGGYNEQFF.